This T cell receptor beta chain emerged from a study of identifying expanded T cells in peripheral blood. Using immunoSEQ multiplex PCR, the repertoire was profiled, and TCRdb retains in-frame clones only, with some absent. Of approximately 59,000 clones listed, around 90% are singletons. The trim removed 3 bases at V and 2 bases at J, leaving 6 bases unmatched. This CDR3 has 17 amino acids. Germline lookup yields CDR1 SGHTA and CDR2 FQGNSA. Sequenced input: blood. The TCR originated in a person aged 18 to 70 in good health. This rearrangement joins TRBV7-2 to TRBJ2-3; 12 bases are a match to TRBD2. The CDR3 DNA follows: TGTGCCAGCAGCTTCCGACTAGCGGGGGTACCCACAGATACGCAGTATTTT. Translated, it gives CASSFRLAGVPTDTQYF.